The rows below give T cell receptor beta chains drawn from one sample of a study of blood T cell repertoires in COVID-19. Generated by immunoSEQ multiplex PCR, the TCRdb table keeps only in-frame clones and is missing some. The sample yields 310,000 or so clones, roughly 87% seen once. Specimen: PBMCs or T cells enriched from blood (not recorded which). Receptors originate from a young woman who had recovered from COVID-19. Each CDR3 is given with its conserved first and last residue. Each record gives: J gene, V gene, CDR3 length, clone size, D gene, CDR3 protein, CDR3 DNA. A D gene is named only where the DNA matches it firmly. Clone size is shown for a subset of rows, as once, few, many or a class of expanded clone.

J gene: TRBJ1-1; V gene: TRBV21-1; CDR3 length: 15; clone size: .; D gene: .; CDR3 protein: CASSKGRQANTEAFF; CDR3 DNA: TGTGCCAGCAGCAAAGGGAGGCAGGCGAACACTGAAGCTTTCTTT
J gene: TRBJ1-1; V gene: TRBV20-1; CDR3 length: 11; clone size: .; D gene: .; CDR3 protein: CSATGNTEAFF; CDR3 DNA: TGCAGTGCTACCGGGAACACTGAAGCTTTCTTT
J gene: TRBJ1-2; V gene: TRBV28; CDR3 length: 12; clone size: .; D gene: .; CDR3 protein: CASTGQGYGYTF; CDR3 DNA: TGTGCCAGTACCGGGCAGGGCTATGGCTACACCTTC
J gene: TRBJ2-2; V gene: TRBV6-2/TRBV6-3; CDR3 length: 15; clone size: few; D gene: TRBD2; CDR3 protein: CASSYSGRGTGELFF; CDR3 DNA: TGTGCCAGCAGTTACTCGGGGAGGGGCACCGGGGAGCTGTTTTTT
J gene: TRBJ2-2; V gene: TRBV2; CDR3 length: 16; clone size: .; D gene: .; CDR3 protein: CASSGHPRGDTGELFF; CDR3 DNA: TGTGCCAGCAGTGGACACCCCCGCGGGGACACCGGGGAGCTGTTTTTT
J gene: TRBJ1-2; V gene: TRBV5-4; CDR3 length: 15; clone size: .; D gene: TRBD1; CDR3 protein: CASSLEGQGASGYTF; CDR3 DNA: TGTGCCAGCAGCTTGGAGGGACAGGGGGCGAGTGGCTACACCTTC
J gene: TRBJ1-3; V gene: TRBV3-1/TRBV3-2; CDR3 length: 19; clone size: .; D gene: .; CDR3 protein: CASSQFRTGSGLKGNTIYF; CDR3 DNA: TGTGCCAGCAGCCAATTTAGAACAGGGTCGGGGCTGAAAGGAAACACCATATATTTT
J gene: TRBJ2-5; V gene: TRBV27; CDR3 length: 16; clone size: .; D gene: .; CDR3 protein: CASTRRMGFPGETQYF; CDR3 DNA: TGTGCCAGCACCCGGCGGATGGGTTTCCCCGGGGAGACCCAGTACTTC
J gene: TRBJ2-7; V gene: TRBV7-3; CDR3 length: 16; clone size: .; D gene: TRBD2; CDR3 protein: CASSHGGLAASYEQYF; CDR3 DNA: TGTGCCAGCAGCCATGGTGGACTAGCGGCATCCTACGAGCAGTACTTC
J gene: TRBJ2-5; V gene: TRBV7-9; CDR3 length: 15; clone size: .; D gene: TRBD1; CDR3 protein: CASSFAGQGQETQYF; CDR3 DNA: TGTGCCAGCAGCTTCGCTGGACAGGGCCAAGAGACCCAGTACTTC
J gene: TRBJ1-1; V gene: TRBV4-1; CDR3 length: 17; clone size: .; D gene: TRBD1; CDR3 protein: CASSQEGQGAVNTEAFF; CDR3 DNA: TGCGCCAGCAGCCAAGAGGGACAGGGGGCGGTGAACACTGAAGCTTTCTTT
J gene: TRBJ1-5; V gene: TRBV6-2/TRBV6-3; CDR3 length: 14; clone size: once; D gene: .; CDR3 protein: CASSYRQGSQPQHF; CDR3 DNA: TGTGCCAGCAGTTACCGGCAGGGTAGTCAGCCCCAGCATTTT
J gene: TRBJ2-7; V gene: TRBV11-1; CDR3 length: 15; clone size: .; D gene: TRBD1; CDR3 protein: CASSLAGQGPDEQYF; CDR3 DNA: TGTGCCAGCAGCTTAGCCGGACAGGGTCCGGACGAGCAGTACTTC
J gene: TRBJ2-1; V gene: TRBV24-1; CDR3 length: 16; clone size: .; D gene: TRBD2; CDR3 protein: CATSDPLAGGYNEQFF; CDR3 DNA: TGTGCCACCAGTGATCCACTAGCGGGGGGGTACAATGAGCAGTTCTTC
J gene: TRBJ2-5; V gene: TRBV4-2; CDR3 length: 14; clone size: .; D gene: .; CDR3 protein: CASSQAGSEETQYF; CDR3 DNA: TGTGCCAGCAGCCAAGCTGGCAGTGAAGAGACCCAGTACTTC
J gene: TRBJ2-5; V gene: TRBV9; CDR3 length: 19; clone size: .; D gene: .; CDR3 protein: CASSVVWGRVLVRQETQYF; CDR3 DNA: TGTGCCAGCAGCGTTGTGTGGGGCAGGGTCCTTGTACGGCAAGAGACCCAGTACTTC